This T cell receptor (beta chain) appears in the sequencing data of a study of tumor and adjacent non-tumor tissue in lung cancer. Study-wide points: In normal lung, the top 100 clones were significantly more dominant than in tumor.

TCRbeta libraries were built with three rounds of nested PCR, modified from ARM-PCR. Via MiXCR, TCRdb re-called the multiplex PCR reads, giving one row per CDR3 protein. The repertoire holds around 40,000 distinct CDR3 sequences, with 60% as singletons. This sample's RNA came from whole unsorted tissue. More than 3 cm separated this lung sample from the edge of the tumor. This CDR3 has 15 residues. The germline gives CDR1 SGDLS, CDR2 YYNGEE. After removal of 5 bases from V and 2 bases from J, the junction contained 5 bases not matched to a gene. Worth noting for this clonotype: Its antigen remains unknown. No conserved phenylalanine or tryptophan ends this CDR3, so it is likely a read error.

The TCR comes from a man aged 50 or older with non-small cell lung cancer. The V gene is TRBV9, the J gene TRBJ2-7; 12 positions match TRBD2. The sample was distant non-tumor lung tissue. The CDR3 spells CASSEGLAGTYEQYY. The CDR3 DNA reads TGTGCCAGCAGTGAAGGACTAGCGGGGACCTACGAGCAGTACTAC.